Included here is one TCR beta chain sequence, with context. Antigen unknown. These data are taken from a study of T cell responses to AZD1222 COVID-19 vaccine. Overall study context: Second-dose recipients at about 4 or about 12 weeks were treated as one pooled group.

Study-wide results and limits: In a largely white British group with more females than males, clonal diversity was possibly underestimated. Spike regions recognized by vaccine-associated CD4 TCRs spanned the protein, led by 160-218 and 743-854.

The repertoire was sequenced with immunoSEQ multiplex PCR; TCRdb's copy has only in-frame clones and lacks some. The data contain about 37,000 clones, 86% of them singletons. The CDR3 runs to 15 residues. From germline, CDR1 is KGHSH and CDR2 LQKENI. V lost 2 bases to trimming and J lost 0 bases, with 10 bases between them. This sequence joins TRBV18 and TRBJ1-1; D remains ambiguous. This specimen was peripheral blood, taken on day 0 of AZD1222 vaccination. The source of this sequence is an adult in good health. This CDR3 is CASSPSVVLNTEAFF. In DNA form, the CDR3 reads TGTGCCAGCTCACCATCGGTAGTCTTGAACACTGAAGCTTTCTTT.